The rows below give T cell receptor beta chains drawn from one sample of a study of molecular identifiers for immune sequencing clone quantification. TCRdb re-called the PCR reads through MiXCR, storing one row per CDR3 protein. Among around 94,000 distinct CDR3 sequences, less than 35% were seen once, and the ten largest hold less than 10%. Sample: naive CD8+ T cells from blood, with Jurkat cell RNA spiked in. The receptors were sampled from a human donor in good health. Some libraries in this study had Jurkat cell RNA spiked in. The CDR3 runs from the conserved cysteine through the conserved F or W. D genes are given only for firm matches. Clone size is given for some rows only: seen once, a few or many times, or a class if the clone is expanded.

clone_size	v_call	d_call	j_call	cdr3_aa	cdr3_nt
-	TRBV9	-	TRBJ2-1	CASSVGGGTGTYNEQFF	TGTGCCAGCAGCGTAGGGGGGGGCACAGGGACCTACAATGAGCAGTTCTTC
-	TRBV28	TRBD1	TRBJ2-5	CASSARQGDQETRYF	TGTGCCAGCAGTGCCAGACAGGGGGACCAAGAGACCCGGTACTTC
-	TRBV11-2	TRBD1	TRBJ2-1	CASSLTGANNEQFF	TGTGCCAGCAGTCTCACAGGGGCCAACAATGAGCAGTTCTTC
many	TRBV7-9	TRBD1	TRBJ1-1	CASSASQGAIEAFF	TGTGCCAGCAGCGCATCGCAGGGGGCCATTGAAGCTTTCTTT
-	TRBV19	-	TRBJ1-1	CASSTWGYTEAFF	TGCGCCAGTAGTACATGGGGGTACACTGAAGCTTTCTTT
-	TRBV2	-	TRBJ2-7	CASSEAWSYEQYF	TGTGCCAGCAGTGAAGCCTGGTCCTACGAGCAGTACTTC
few	TRBV3-1	TRBD2	TRBJ2-3	CASSQVPSGSSDTQYF	TGTGCCAGCAGCCAAGTTCCTAGCGGGAGCTCAGATACGCAGTATTTT
many	TRBV5-6	TRBD1	TRBJ2-3	CASSLGTGADTQYF	TGTGCCAGCAGCTTGGGGACAGGGGCAGATACGCAGTATTTT
few	TRBV28	-	TRBJ2-5	CASSLQGWGETQYF	TGTGCCAGCAGTTTACAGGGATGGGGAGAGACCCAGTACTTC
-	TRBV4-2	-	TRBJ2-5	CASSQDLGNGETQYF	TGTGCCAGCAGCCAAGATTTGGGGAACGGAGAGACCCAGTACTTC
many	TRBV7-9	-	TRBJ2-7	CASSEQEYEQYF	TGTGCCAGCAGCGAACAGGAGTACGAGCAGTACTTC
-	TRBV9	TRBD2	TRBJ2-3	CASSDPPGLAGLPGTDTQYF	TGTGCCAGCAGCGACCCGCCGGGACTAGCGGGACTACCAGGCACAGATACGCAGTATTTT
-	TRBV5-1	-	TRBJ2-7	CASSLNSGFEQYF	TGCGCCAGCAGCCTCAACTCAGGGTTCGAGCAGTACTTC
-	TRBV13	-	TRBJ2-7	CASSRGSSNGQYF	TGTGCCAGCAGCAGGGGCAGCTCCAACGGGCAGTACTTC
many	TRBV6-5	TRBD2	TRBJ2-7	CASSYQREGYEQYF	TGTGCCAGCAGTTACCAGCGGGAGGGTTACGAGCAGTACTTC
-	TRBV6-6	-	TRBJ2-7	CASSPLEGGTYEQYF	TGTGCCAGCAGCCCCCTCGAGGGGGGAACCTACGAGCAGTACTTC
-	TRBV5-8	TRBD1	TRBJ1-5	CASRRDRFGEPQHF	TGTGCCAGCAGACGGGACAGGTTCGGGGAGCCCCAGCATTTT
many	TRBV7-8	-	TRBJ1-3	CASSLGPSSSGNTIYF	TGTGCCAGCAGCTTAGGTCCGAGTAGCTCTGGAAACACCATATATTTT
-	TRBV6-5	TRBD2	TRBJ2-1	CASSSPGRPYNEQFF	TGTGCCAGCAGTTCTCCCGGGAGGCCCTACAATGAGCAGTTCTTC
few	TRBV4-3	TRBD2	TRBJ2-7	CASSQEGGLGEQYF	TGCGCCAGCAGCCAAGAGGGGGGGTTGGGCGAGCAGTACTTC
-	TRBV12-3/TRBV12-4	-	TRBJ2-7	CASSPGGGGLYEQYF	TGTGCCAGCAGCCCCGGGGGAGGGGGCTTATACGAGCAGTACTTC
-	TRBV7-6	-	TRBJ2-5	CASSLWHGETQYF	TGTGCCAGCAGCTTATGGCACGGCGAGACCCAGTACTTC
few	TRBV29-1	TRBD2	TRBJ2-7	CSVAGTSGSSFSYEQYF	TGCAGCGTTGCGGGGACTAGCGGATCGTCGTTCTCCTACGAGCAGTACTTC
-	TRBV18	-	TRBJ2-1	CASSRGQSRSYNEQFF	TGTGCCAGCTCACGTGGACAGTCTCGCTCCTACAATGAGCAGTTCTTC
-	TRBV6-6	-	TRBJ2-5	CASSYVRGWEEPQYF	TGTGCCAGCAGCTACGTCAGGGGCTGGGAAGAGCCCCAGTACTTC
-	TRBV19	-	TRBJ2-2	CASIIGTGNTGELFF	TGTGCCAGTATAATAGGGACGGGAAACACCGGGGAGCTGTTTTTT
-	TRBV27	-	TRBJ2-7	CASSLFGDYEQYF	TGTGCCAGCAGTTTATTTGGGGACTACGAGCAGTACTTC
few	TRBV13	-	TRBJ2-3	CASSSYRMMVAADTQYF	TGTGCCAGCAGCTCCTACAGGATGATGGTTGCGGCAGATACGCAGTATTTT
few	TRBV24-1	TRBD1	TRBJ2-5	CATSDVTGEETQYF	TGTGCCACCAGTGATGTGACAGGGGAAGAGACCCAGTACTTC
-	TRBV11-1	TRBD2	TRBJ2-1	CASSPRTSGYHNEQFF	TGTGCCAGCAGTCCCAGGACTAGCGGGTACCACAATGAGCAGTTCTTC
many	TRBV12-3/TRBV12-4	-	TRBJ2-3	CASSFVGPSTDTQYF	TGTGCCAGCAGTTTTGTTGGGCCTAGCACAGATACGCAGTATTTT
many	TRBV7-6	-	TRBJ2-5	CASTWEAGQETQYF	TGTGCCAGCACCTGGGAGGCGGGACAAGAGACCCAGTACTTC
-	TRBV28	-	TRBJ1-4	CASSRSGPNEKQFF	TGTGCCAGCAGTCGCTCAGGACCTAATGAAAAACAGTTTTTT
-	TRBV7-9	TRBD2	TRBJ2-7	CASSSHITGLTTYEQYF	TGTGCCAGCAGCTCACACATAACGGGACTAACGACCTACGAGCAGTACTTC
-	TRBV10-2	-	TRBJ2-3	CASSVNMGVEDTQYF	TGCGCCAGCAGTGTAAACATGGGAGTGGAGGATACGCAGTATTTT
-	TRBV9	-	TRBJ2-2	CAGSVVTTGELFF	TGTGCCGGCAGCGTAGTCACTACCGGGGAGCTGTTTTTT